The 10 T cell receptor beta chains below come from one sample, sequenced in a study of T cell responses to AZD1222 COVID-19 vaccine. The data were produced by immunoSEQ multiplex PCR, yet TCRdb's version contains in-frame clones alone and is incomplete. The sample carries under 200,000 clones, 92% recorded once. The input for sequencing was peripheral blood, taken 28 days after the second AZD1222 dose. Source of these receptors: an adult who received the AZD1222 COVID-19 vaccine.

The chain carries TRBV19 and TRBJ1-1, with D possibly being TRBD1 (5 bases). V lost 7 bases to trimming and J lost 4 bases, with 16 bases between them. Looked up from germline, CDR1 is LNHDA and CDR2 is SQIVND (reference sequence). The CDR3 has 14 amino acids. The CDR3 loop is CASKRSREGTEAFF. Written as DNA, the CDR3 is TGTGCCAGTAAAAGGAGCAGGGAGGGCACTGAAGCTTTCTTT.

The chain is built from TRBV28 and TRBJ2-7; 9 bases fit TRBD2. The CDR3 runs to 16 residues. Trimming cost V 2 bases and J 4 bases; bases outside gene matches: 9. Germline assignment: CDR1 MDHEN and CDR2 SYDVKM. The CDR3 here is CASSLVRASGIYEQYF. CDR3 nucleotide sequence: TGTGCCAGCAGTTTAGTTCGGGCTAGCGGGATATACGAGCAGTACTTC.

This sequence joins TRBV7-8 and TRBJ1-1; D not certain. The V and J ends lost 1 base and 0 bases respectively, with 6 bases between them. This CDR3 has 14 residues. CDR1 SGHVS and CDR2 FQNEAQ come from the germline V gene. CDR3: CASSLGHLNTEAFF. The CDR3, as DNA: TGTGCCAGCAGCTTAGGGCACTTGAACACTGAAGCTTTCTTT.

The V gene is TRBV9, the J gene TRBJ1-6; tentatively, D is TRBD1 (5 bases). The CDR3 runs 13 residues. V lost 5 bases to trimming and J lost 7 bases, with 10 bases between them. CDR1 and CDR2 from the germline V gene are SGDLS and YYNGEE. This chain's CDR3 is CASRGEGNSPLHF. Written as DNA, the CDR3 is TGTGCCAGCAGGGGGGAGGGAAATTCACCCCTCCACTTT.

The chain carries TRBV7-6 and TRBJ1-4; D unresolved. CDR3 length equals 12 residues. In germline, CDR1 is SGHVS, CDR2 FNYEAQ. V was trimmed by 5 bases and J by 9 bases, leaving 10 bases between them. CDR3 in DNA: TGTGCCAGCAGCCCCAGCCAGCAAAAACTGTTTTTT. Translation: CASSPSQQKLFF.

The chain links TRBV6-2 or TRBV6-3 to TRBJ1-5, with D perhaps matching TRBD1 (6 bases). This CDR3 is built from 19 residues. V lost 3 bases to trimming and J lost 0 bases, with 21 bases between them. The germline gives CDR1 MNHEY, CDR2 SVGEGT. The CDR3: CASSYSIGQTMISNQPQHF. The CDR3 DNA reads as TGTGCCAGCAGTTATTCTATAGGACAGACGATGATTAGCAATCAGCCCCAGCATTTT.

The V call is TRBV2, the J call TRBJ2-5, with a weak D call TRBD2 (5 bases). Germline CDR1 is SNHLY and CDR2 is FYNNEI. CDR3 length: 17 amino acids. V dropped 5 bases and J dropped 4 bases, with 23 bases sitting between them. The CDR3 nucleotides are TGTGCCAGCAGTTCCTTACTTCTAGCCTTCGAATCAGAGACCCAGTACTTC. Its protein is CASSSLLLAFESETQYF.

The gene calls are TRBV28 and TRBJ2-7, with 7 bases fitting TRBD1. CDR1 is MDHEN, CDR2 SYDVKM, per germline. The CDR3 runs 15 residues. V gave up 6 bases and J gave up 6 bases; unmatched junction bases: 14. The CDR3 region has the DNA TGTGCCAGCAGCCTCTATTTCGGGACAGCAGGCGAGCAGTACTTC. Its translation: CASSLYFGTAGEQYF.

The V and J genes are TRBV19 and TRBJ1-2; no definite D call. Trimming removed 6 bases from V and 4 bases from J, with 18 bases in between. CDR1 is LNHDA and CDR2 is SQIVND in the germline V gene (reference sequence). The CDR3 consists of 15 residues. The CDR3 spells CASSTTDYTPYGYTF. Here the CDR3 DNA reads TGTGCCAGTAGCACGACGGACTATACCCCCTATGGCTACACCTTC.

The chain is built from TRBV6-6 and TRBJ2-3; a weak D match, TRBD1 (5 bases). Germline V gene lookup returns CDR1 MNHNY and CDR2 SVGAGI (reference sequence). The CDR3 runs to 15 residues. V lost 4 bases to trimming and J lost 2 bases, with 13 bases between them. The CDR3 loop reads CASSLRPGNTDTQYF. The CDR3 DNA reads TGTGCCAGCAGTTTGCGGCCAGGGAACACAGATACGCAGTATTTT.